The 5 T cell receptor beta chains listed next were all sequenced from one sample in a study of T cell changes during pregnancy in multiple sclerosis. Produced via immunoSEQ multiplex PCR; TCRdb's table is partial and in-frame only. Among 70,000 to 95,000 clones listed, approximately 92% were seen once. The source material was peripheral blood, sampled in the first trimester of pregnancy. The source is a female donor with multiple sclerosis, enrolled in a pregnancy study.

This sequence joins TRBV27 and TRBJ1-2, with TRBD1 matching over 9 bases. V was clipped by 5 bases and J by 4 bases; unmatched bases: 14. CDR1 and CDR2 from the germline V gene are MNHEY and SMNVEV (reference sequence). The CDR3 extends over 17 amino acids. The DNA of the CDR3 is TGTGCCAGCAGTCCGGGACAGGGATTGTCACCGGCCTATGGCTACACCTTC. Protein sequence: CASSPGQGLSPAYGYTF.

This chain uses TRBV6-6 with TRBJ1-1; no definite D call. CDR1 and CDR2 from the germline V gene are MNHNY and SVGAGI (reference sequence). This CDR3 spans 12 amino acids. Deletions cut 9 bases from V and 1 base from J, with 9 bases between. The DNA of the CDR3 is TGTGCCAGTTTTAAGAGGAACACTGAAGCTTTCTTT. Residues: CASFKRNTEAFF.

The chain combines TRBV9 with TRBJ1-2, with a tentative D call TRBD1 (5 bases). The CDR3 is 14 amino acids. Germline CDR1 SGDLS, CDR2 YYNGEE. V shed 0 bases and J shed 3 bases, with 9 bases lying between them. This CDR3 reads CASSVDGGDYGYTF. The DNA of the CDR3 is TGTGCCAGCAGCGTAGACGGGGGGGACTATGGCTACACCTTC.

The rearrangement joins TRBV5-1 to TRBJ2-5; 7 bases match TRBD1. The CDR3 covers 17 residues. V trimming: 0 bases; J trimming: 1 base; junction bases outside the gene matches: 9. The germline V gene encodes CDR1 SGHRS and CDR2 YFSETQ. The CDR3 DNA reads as TGCGCCAGCAGCTTGGGATTAGTTGGGGACAGCCAAGAGACCCAGTACTTC. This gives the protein CASSLGLVGDSQETQYF.

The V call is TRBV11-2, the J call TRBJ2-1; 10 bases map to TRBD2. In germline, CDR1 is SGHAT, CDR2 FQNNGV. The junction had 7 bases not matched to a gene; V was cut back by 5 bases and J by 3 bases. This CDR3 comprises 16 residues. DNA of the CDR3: TGTGCCAGCAGCGCCGACCCTAGCGGGGGCTACAATGAGCAGTTCTTC. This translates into CASSADPSGGYNEQFF.